The 17 T cell receptor beta chains listed next were all sequenced from one sample in a study of blood T cell repertoires in COVID-19. TCRdb keeps only in-frame clones here, not all; method: immunoSEQ multiplex PCR. This sample has roughly 40,000 clones, with 75% to 85% found just once. The sequenced sample was peripheral blood. These receptors were obtained from an elderly man with acute or convalescent COVID-19.

The chain links TRBV6-5 to TRBJ2-3; 9 bases are shared with TRBD1. CDR1 is MNHEY, CDR2 SVGAGI, per germline. Trimming cost V 10 bases and J 4 bases; bases outside gene matches: 6. CDR3 length: 13 amino acids. The DNA of the CDR3 is TGTGCCACCGGACAGGGGAGCCCAGATACGCAGTATTTT. Its protein product is CATGQGSPDTQYF.

In its sample, this clone was seen a few times. The chain joins TRBV7-2 to TRBJ1-6; a possible D gene is TRBD1 (6 bases). Germline CDR1 is SGHTA and CDR2 is FQGNSA. The CDR3 is made up of 15 amino acids. Trimming stripped 5 bases from V and 7 bases from J, with 15 bases between. As DNA, the CDR3 is TGTGCCAGCAGCAGAAAAGCAGGGGAGAATTCACCCCTCCACTTT. It translates to CASSRKAGENSPLHF.

A single count supports this clone. This rearrangement joins TRBV7-3 to TRBJ2-1; D gene uncertain. V dropped 2 bases and J dropped 4 bases, with 12 bases sitting between them. In germline, CDR1 is SGHTA, CDR2 FQGTGA. The CDR3 is made up of 15 amino acids. The CDR3 DNA sequence: TGTGCCAGCAGCTTAGATGGAACAGATTACAATGAGCAGTTCTTC. Encoded protein: CASSLDGTDYNEQFF.

CDR3 in amino acids: CASSLAGNQPQHF. CDR3 sequence (DNA): TGCGCCAGCAGCTTGGCGGGCAATCAGCCCCAGCATTTT. The chain recombines TRBV5-1 with TRBJ1-5; D unclear. The CDR3 length is 13 residues. The germline CDR1 and CDR2 sequences are SGHRS and YFSETQ. Trimming removed 0 bases at V and 2 bases at J, with 3 bases between.

This clone appeared a few times. The chain combines TRBV14 with TRBJ1-1; D not resolved. Germline CDR1 and CDR2: SGHDN and FVKESK. This CDR3 is built from 16 residues. Trimming shortened V by 1 base and J by 1 base, and 13 bases separated the two germline ends. CDR3 sequence reads: CASSQGGLMPNTEAFF. The CDR3 bases are TGTGCCAGCAGCCAAGGAGGTCTGATGCCGAACACTGAAGCTTTCTTT.

V is TRBV18 and J is TRBJ2-1; D ambiguous. This CDR3 region has 12 residues. Germline CDR1 reads KGHSH; CDR2 reads LQKENI. The V and J ends lost 4 bases and 7 bases respectively, with 8 bases between them. CDR3 loop: CASSLLGNEQFF. The CDR3 DNA sequence: TGTGCCAGCTCACTCCTAGGTAATGAGCAGTTCTTC.

This chain connects TRBV19 to TRBJ2-7; D is possibly TRBD1 (7 bases). CDR3 length equals 13 residues. The germline V gene encodes CDR1 LNHDA and CDR2 SQIVND (reference sequence). The germline V and J ends were trimmed by 9 bases and 5 bases, with 17 bases remaining between them. The DNA for the CDR3 is TGTGCCAGCACCGGAGGGGGCAGGAACGAGCAGTACTTC. Amino acid sequence: CASTGGGRNEQYF.

The chain links TRBV7-8 to TRBJ2-3, with 10 bases that match TRBD2. V lost 3 bases to trimming and J lost 3 bases; unmatched junction nucleotides: 6. Germline V gene lookup returns CDR1 SGHVS and CDR2 FQNEAQ. The CDR3 runs to 16 residues. CDR3 loop: CASSFTSGIRTDTQYF. In DNA, the CDR3 is TGTGCCAGCAGCTTCACTAGCGGGATCCGTACAGATACGCAGTATTTT.

The chain employs TRBV7-2 and TRBJ1-6; D gene uncertain. The V and J ends lost 3 bases and 2 bases respectively, with 11 bases between them. Germline CDR1 and CDR2: SGHTA and FQGNSA. The CDR3 has 16 residues. DNA of the CDR3: TGTGCCAGCAGCTTGAGGGAAGCCCCCTATAATTCACCCCTCCACTTT. Protein: CASSLREAPYNSPLHF.

The chain couples TRBV18 to TRBJ1-1, with a possible D match to TRBD1 (6 bases). V shed 2 bases and J shed 1 base, with 14 bases lying between them. The CDR3 contains 16 residues. The V gene's germline CDR1 is KGHSH and CDR2 LQKENI. CDR3 bases: TGTGCCAGCTCACCAGGAACAGGGAGAAGGAACACTGAAGCTTTCTTT. It yields the protein CASSPGTGRRNTEAFF. Full variable domain (remainder filled in from reference TRBV18 and TRBJ1-1): NAGVMQNPRHLVRRRGQEARLRCSPMKGHSHVYWYRQLPEEGLKFMVYLQKENIIDESGMPKERFSAEFPKEGPSILRIQQVVRGDSAAYFCASSPGTGRRNTEAFFGQGTRLTVV.

This rearrangement joins TRBV5-1 to TRBJ2-3; 12 bases agree with TRBD2. J lost 4 bases, V lost 3 bases, and 12 bases had no gene match. This CDR3 is built from 18 residues. Germline V CDR1 and CDR2: SGHRS, YFSETQ. The CDR3: CASSSGLAGTARPDTQYF. The DNA of the CDR3 is TGCGCCAGCAGCTCCGGACTAGCGGGGACTGCACGGCCAGATACGCAGTATTTT.

CDR3 in DNA: TGTGCCACCAGTGATTTTGGGGGGCAAGAGACCCAGTACTTC. This gives the protein CATSDFGGQETQYF. This chain uses TRBV24-1 with TRBJ2-5; D is perhaps TRBD2 (6 bases). Trimming shortened V by 1 base and J by 2 bases, and 7 bases separated the two germline ends. This CDR3 is 14 amino acids long. The germline V gene encodes CDR1 KGHDR and CDR2 SFDVKD.

This clone was detected only once. This chain joins TRBV24-1 and TRBJ2-3; D remains unclear. Germline V gene data show CDR1 as KGHDR and CDR2 as SFDVKD. V lost 12 bases to trimming and J lost 4 bases, with 40 bases between them. This CDR3 spans 21 amino acids. CDR3 nucleotide sequence: TGTGCCTCCACGATCACTACCGGGTCGTGTCGTTGGGTTAAACGATCAGATACGCAGTATTTT. It specifies CASTITTGSCRWVKRSDTQYF.

The J gene is TRBJ2-3, the V gene TRBV9; 8 positions match TRBD2. V lost 4 bases to trimming and J lost 5 bases; unmatched junction nucleotides: 6. The CDR3 is 14 residues long. CDR1 and CDR2 from the germline V gene are SGDLS and YYNGEE. CDR3 bases: TGTGCCAGCAGCCCGCGGGGGGCGAGAGATACGCAGTATTTT. It codes for CASSPRGARDTQYF. Full variable domain (rest looked up from reference TRBV9 and TRBJ2-3): DSGVTQTPKHLITATGQRVTLRCSPRSGDLSVYWYQQSLDQGLQFLIQYYNGEERAKGNILERFSAQQFPDLHSELNLSSLELGDSALYFCASSPRGARDTQYFGPGTRLTVL.

The V call is TRBV29-1, the J call TRBJ2-1; D possibly corresponds to TRBD2 (6 bases). The V gene lost 3 bases and the J gene lost 0 bases, with 12 bases spanning the gap. This CDR3 has 15 amino acids. Looked up from germline, CDR1 is SQVTM and CDR2 is ANQGSEA. DNA of the CDR3: TGCAGCGTTGATCGGCGGGGTAGCTCCTACAATGAGCAGTTCTTC. It translates to CSVDRRGSSYNEQFF.

The rearrangement joins TRBV7-2 to TRBJ2-4; TRBD2 matches at 7 bases. Germline V gene lookup returns CDR1 SGHTA and CDR2 FQGNSA. Trimming at V came to 5 bases and at J to 5 bases, leaving 12 bases not matched to a gene. This CDR3 contains 16 residues. As DNA, the CDR3 is TGTGCCAGCAGCCACGGCCACGCTAGCGGTGAAAACATTCAGTACTTC. It translates to CASSHGHASGENIQYF. Full variable domain (outside the CDR3, taken from reference TRBV7-2 and TRBJ2-4): GAGVSQSPSNKVTEKGKDVELRCDPISGHTALYWYRQSLGQGLEFLIYFQGNSAPDKSGLPSDRFSAERTGGSVSTLTIQRTQQEDSAVYLCASSHGHASGENIQYFGAGTRLSVL.

This clone was recorded a few times. The gene calls are TRBV20-1 and TRBJ1-2; D unresolved. The ends were cut back, 3 bases at V and 8 bases at J, with 10 bases in the middle. CDR1 DFQATT and CDR2 SNEGSKA come from the germline V gene (reference sequence). CDR3 length: 11 amino acids. The CDR3 coding sequence is TGCAGTGCTAGCCTCCCTAGGGGCTACACCTTC. Translation: CSASLPRGYTF.